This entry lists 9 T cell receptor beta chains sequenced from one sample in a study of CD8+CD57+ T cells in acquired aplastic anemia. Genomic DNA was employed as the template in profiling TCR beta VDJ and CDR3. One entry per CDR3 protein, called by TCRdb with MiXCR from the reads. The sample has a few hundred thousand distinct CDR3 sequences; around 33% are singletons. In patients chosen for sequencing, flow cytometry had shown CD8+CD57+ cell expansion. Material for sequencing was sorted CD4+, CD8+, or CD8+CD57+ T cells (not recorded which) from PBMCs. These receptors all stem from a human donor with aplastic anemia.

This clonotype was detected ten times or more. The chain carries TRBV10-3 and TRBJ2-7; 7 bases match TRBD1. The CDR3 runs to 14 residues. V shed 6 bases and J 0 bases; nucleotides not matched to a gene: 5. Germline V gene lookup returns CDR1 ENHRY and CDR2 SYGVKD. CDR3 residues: CAIRDWDSSYEQYF. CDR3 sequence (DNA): TGTGCCATCAGGGATTGGGACAGCTCCTACGAGCAGTACTTC.

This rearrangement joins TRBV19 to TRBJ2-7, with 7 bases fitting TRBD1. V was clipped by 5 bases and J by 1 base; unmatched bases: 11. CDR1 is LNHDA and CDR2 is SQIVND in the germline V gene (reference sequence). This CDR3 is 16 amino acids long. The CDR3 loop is CASSRQPSGGSYEQYF. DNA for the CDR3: TGTGCCAGTAGTCGCCAACCCTCAGGGGGATCCTACGAGCAGTACTTC.

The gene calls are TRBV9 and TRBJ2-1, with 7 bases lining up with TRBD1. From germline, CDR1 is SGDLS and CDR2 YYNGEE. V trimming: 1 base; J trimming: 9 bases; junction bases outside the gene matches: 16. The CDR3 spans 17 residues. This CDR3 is CASSVRGQPVPLGEQFF. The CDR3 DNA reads TGTGCCAGCAGCGTACGGGGACAGCCAGTTCCCTTGGGTGAGCAGTTCTTC.

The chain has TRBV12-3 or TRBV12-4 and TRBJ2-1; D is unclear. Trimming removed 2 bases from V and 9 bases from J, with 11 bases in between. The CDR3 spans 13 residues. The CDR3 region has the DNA TGTGCCAGCAGTTTATCGTGGGTACGTGAGCAGTTCTTC. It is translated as CASSLSWVREQFF.

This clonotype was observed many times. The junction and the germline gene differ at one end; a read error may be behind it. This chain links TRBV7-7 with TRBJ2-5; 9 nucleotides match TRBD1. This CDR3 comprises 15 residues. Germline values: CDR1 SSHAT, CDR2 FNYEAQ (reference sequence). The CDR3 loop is CASSLGSGTGETQYF. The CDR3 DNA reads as TGTGCTAGCAGCTTAGGTTCGGGGACAGGGGAGACCCAGTACTTC.

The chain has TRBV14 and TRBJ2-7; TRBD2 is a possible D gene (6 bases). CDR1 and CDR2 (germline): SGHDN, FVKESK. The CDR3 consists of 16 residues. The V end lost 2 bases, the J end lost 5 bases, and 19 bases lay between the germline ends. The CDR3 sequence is CASSQTSRPGADEQYF. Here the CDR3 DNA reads TGTGCCAGCAGCCAAACGTCCAGACCGGGAGCTGACGAGCAGTACTTC.

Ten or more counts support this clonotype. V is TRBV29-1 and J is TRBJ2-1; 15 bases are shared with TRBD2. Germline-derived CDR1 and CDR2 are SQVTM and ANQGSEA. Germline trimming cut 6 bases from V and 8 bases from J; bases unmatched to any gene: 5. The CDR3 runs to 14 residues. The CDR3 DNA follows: TGCAGCGTCGGGACTAGCGGGAGGAGTGATGAGCAGTTCTTC. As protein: CSVGTSGRSDEQFF.

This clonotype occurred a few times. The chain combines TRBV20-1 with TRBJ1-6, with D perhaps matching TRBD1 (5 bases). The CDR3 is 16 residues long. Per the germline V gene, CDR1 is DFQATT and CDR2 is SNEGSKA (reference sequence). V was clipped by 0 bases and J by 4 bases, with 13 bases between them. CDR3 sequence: CSARDRGGEYNSPLHF. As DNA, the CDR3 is TGCAGTGCTAGAGATCGGGGGGGGGAATATAATTCACCCCTCCACTTT.

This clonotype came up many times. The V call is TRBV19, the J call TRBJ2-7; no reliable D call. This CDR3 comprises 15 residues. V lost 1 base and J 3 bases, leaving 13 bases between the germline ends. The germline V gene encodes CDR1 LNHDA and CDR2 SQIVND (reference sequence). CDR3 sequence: CASSIVAGRDYEQYF. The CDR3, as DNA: TGTGCCAGTAGTATAGTAGCCGGGCGTGACTACGAGCAGTACTTC.